Below are 10 T cell receptor beta chains sequenced from a single sample in a study of a mutant IDH1 vaccine in newly diagnosed glioma. TCRdb keeps only in-frame clones here, not all; method: immunoSEQ multiplex PCR. The repertoire holds tens of thousands of clones, around 76% seen once, with 5.3% in the top ten. Antigens for these TCRs are unknown. Time point indicated: week 23, last vaccination. Topical imiquimod was applied with each vaccine dose, which held 300 ug of mutant IDH1 20-mer peptide. This sample comprised PBMCs, obtained from a glioma patient whose treatment included an IDH1 peptide vaccine. All receptors derive from a man over 45 with glioma.

The V call is TRBV2, the J call TRBJ1-1, with D unresolved. CDR3 size: 14 residues. The ends were cut back, 2 bases at V and 1 base at J, with 8 bases in the middle. The V gene's germline CDR1 is SNHLY and CDR2 FYNNEI. The CDR3 nucleotides are TGTGCCAGCAGTGAAAGGGCGTCGAACACTGAAGCTTTCTTT. Translation: CASSERASNTEAFF.

The chain couples TRBV19 to TRBJ2-7; maybe TRBD2 (5 bases). With 10 bases removed from V and 0 bases from J, the gap between germline ends came to 19 bases. Germline V gene lookup returns CDR1 LNHDA and CDR2 SQIVND (reference sequence). The CDR3 extends over 15 amino acids. CDR3 residues: CATSPVGQPSYEQYF. CDR3 nucleotide sequence: TGTGCCACTAGCCCTGTAGGGCAGCCCTCCTACGAGCAGTACTTC.

The rearrangement joins TRBV18 to TRBJ1-1; TRBD1 is a possible D gene (6 bases). The CDR3 length is 15 residues. Germline V gene data show CDR1 as KGHSH and CDR2 as LQKENI. Trimming took off 6 bases at V and 7 bases at J, with 21 bases between the two ends. In DNA, the CDR3 is TGTGCCAGCTCCCGCCTCGCGGGGGGCGAGGATGAAGCTTTCTTT. It encodes CASSRLAGGEDEAFF.

The chain recombines TRBV6-6 with TRBJ2-2; D might be TRBD1 or TRBD2, each matching 5 bases. The CDR3 has 14 residues. From germline, CDR1 is MNHNY and CDR2 SVGAGI (reference sequence). Between the trimmed V and J ends, which lost 8 bases and 2 bases, there was a span of 12 bases. The CDR3: CASAGTDNTGELFF. The CDR3 nucleotides are TGTGCCAGCGCAGGGACGGATAACACCGGGGAGCTGTTTTTT.

V usage is TRBV15 and J usage is TRBJ2-7, with D possibly matching TRBD1 (5 bases). V was pared by 5 bases and J by 5 bases, with 16 bases between. The CDR3 is 14 amino acids. The V gene's germline CDR1 is LNHNV and CDR2 YYDKDF (reference sequence). The CDR3 sequence is CATSDVGRANEQYF. The DNA for the CDR3 is TGTGCCACCAGCGACGTGGGGCGCGCGAACGAGCAGTACTTC.

The count of this clone is one. The chain employs TRBV6-6 and TRBJ2-2, with D uncertain. Trimming stripped 0 bases from V and 7 bases from J, with 9 bases between. Germline V gives CDR1 MNHNY, CDR2 SVGAGI (reference sequence). This CDR3 region has 14 residues. CDR3 sequence: CASSYSRYNGELFF. CDR3 sequence (DNA): TGTGCCAGCAGTTACTCGAGATATAACGGGGAGCTGTTTTTT.

The chain has TRBV9 and TRBJ2-7, with 13 bases aligning to TRBD2. Germline-derived CDR1 and CDR2 are SGDLS and YYNGEE. V lost 8 bases and J lost 3; bases outside the gene matches: 14. The CDR3 extends over 17 amino acids. For the CDR3, the DNA is TGTGCCAGGAAATCCGGGACTAGCGGGGATCTGGGCTACGAGCAGTACTTC. Amino acid sequence: CARKSGTSGDLGYEQYF.

The chain employs TRBV2 and TRBJ1-5, with no clear D. Germline values: CDR1 SNHLY, CDR2 FYNNEI. The CDR3 has 13 residues. V lost 6 bases to trimming and J lost 5 bases, with 11 bases between them. The CDR3 here is CASSDLLYQPQHF. The CDR3 coding sequence is TGTGCCAGCAGCGACTTATTATATCAGCCCCAGCATTTT.

V is TRBV9 and J is TRBJ2-5; tentative D call: TRBD2 (6 bases). This CDR3 has 14 amino acids. The V end lost 1 base, the J end lost 5 bases, and 12 bases lay between the germline ends. Per the germline V gene, CDR1 is SGDLS and CDR2 is YYNGEE. CDR3 residues: CASSVSERAETQYF. The CDR3 coding sequence is TGTGCCAGCAGCGTAAGCGAGCGGGCGGAGACCCAGTACTTC. The entire variable domain, with the rest obtained from reference TRBV9 and TRBJ2-5, is as follows: DSGVTQTPKHLITATGQRVTLRCSPRSGDLSVYWYQQSLDQGLQFLIQYYNGEERAKGNILERFSAQQFPDLHSELNLSSLELGDSALYFCASSVSERAETQYFGPGTRLLVL.

This rearrangement joins TRBV7-9 to TRBJ1-5, with D uncertain. CDR3 length: 15 residues. V lost 1 base, J lost 5 bases, and 12 bases lay in between. CDR1 and CDR2 (germline): SEHNR, FQNEAQ (reference sequence). The CDR3 DNA reads as TGTGCCAGCAGCTTAGGGAAGGATTGGGATCAGCCCCAGCATTTT. Amino acids: CASSLGKDWDQPQHF.